A selection of T cell receptor beta chains follows, all from one sample in a study of beta chain features in type 1 diabetes. TCRdb's copy holds only in-frame clones and misses some; the assay was immunoSEQ multiplex PCR. The sample carries 970,000 or so clones, roughly 16% recorded once. The sequenced sample was naive CD4+ T cells from blood. These receptors all stem from a young woman in good health. Both conserved end residues are part of each CDR3. Fields, in order: J gene, clone size, D gene, V gene, CDR3 DNA, CDR3 protein. The D gene is left open where the match is weak. Size tells how often a clone was seen (once, few, many) or the class of an expanded clone, and some rows leave it out.

j_gene: TRBJ2-1
abundance: .
d_gene: .
v_gene: TRBV7-9
CDR3nt: TGTGCCAGCAGCCGTGTTGGTGTCGGTGAGCAGTTCTTC
CDR3aa: CASSRVGVGEQFF

j_gene: TRBJ2-5
abundance: few
d_gene: .
v_gene: TRBV10-3
CDR3nt: TGTGCCATCAGTGAACCCCATGACGGCCAAGAGACCCAGTACTTC
CDR3aa: CAISEPHDGQETQYF

j_gene: TRBJ2-7
abundance: few
d_gene: .
v_gene: TRBV28
CDR3nt: TGTGCCAGCAGTTCCCTCGGCGGCATCTACGAGCAGTACTTC
CDR3aa: CASSSLGGIYEQYF

j_gene: TRBJ2-5
abundance: .
d_gene: TRBD1
v_gene: TRBV2
CDR3nt: TGTGCCAGCAGGTGGGACAGAACTCAAGAGACCCAGTACTTC
CDR3aa: CASRWDRTQETQYF

j_gene: TRBJ2-7
abundance: .
d_gene: TRBD1
v_gene: TRBV6-6
CDR3nt: TGTGCCAGCAGTTCCCGGGACAGGGGAAATTACGAGCAGTACTTC
CDR3aa: CASSSRDRGNYEQYF

j_gene: TRBJ1-1
abundance: .
d_gene: TRBD1
v_gene: TRBV5-4
CDR3nt: TGTGCCAGCAGCTCTGGGACAGGGGGCAACACTGAAGCTTTCTTT
CDR3aa: CASSSGTGGNTEAFF

j_gene: TRBJ2-2
abundance: few
d_gene: .
v_gene: TRBV2
CDR3nt: TGTGCCAGCACCTCGATTCCGGAAACCGGGGAGCTGTTTTTT
CDR3aa: CASTSIPETGELFF

j_gene: TRBJ2-3
abundance: .
d_gene: TRBD1
v_gene: TRBV2
CDR3nt: TGTGCCACAAACTATGGACAGGGCCAGGCAGATACGCAGTATTTT
CDR3aa: CATNYGQGQADTQYF

j_gene: TRBJ1-5
abundance: few
d_gene: TRBD1
v_gene: TRBV28
CDR3nt: TGTGCCAGCAGTTCGGGACAGGGAAATCAGCCCCAGCATTTT
CDR3aa: CASSSGQGNQPQHF

j_gene: TRBJ2-5
abundance: few
d_gene: .
v_gene: TRBV7-7
CDR3nt: TGTGCTAGCAGCTTATCTAGGATGGAGACCCAGTACTTC
CDR3aa: CASSLSRMETQYF

j_gene: TRBJ2-7
abundance: .
d_gene: TRBD2
v_gene: TRBV28
CDR3nt: TGTGCCAGCAGTTTCCTCGGACTAGCGGGAGGGGGTGAGCAGTACTTC
CDR3aa: CASSFLGLAGGGEQYF

j_gene: TRBJ2-3
abundance: few
d_gene: .
v_gene: TRBV14
CDR3nt: TGTGCCAGCAGCCATGCAGATACGCAGTATTTT
CDR3aa: CASSHADTQYF

j_gene: TRBJ2-1
abundance: many
d_gene: .
v_gene: TRBV2
CDR3nt: TGTGCCAGCACGGCCCTTGAGGAGCAGTTCTTC
CDR3aa: CASTALEEQFF

j_gene: TRBJ2-2
abundance: few
d_gene: .
v_gene: TRBV7-3
CDR3nt: TGTGCCAGCAGCCCTCACCCGAACCCGAACACCGGGGAGCTGTTTTTT
CDR3aa: CASSPHPNPNTGELFF

j_gene: TRBJ2-2
abundance: few
d_gene: .
v_gene: TRBV5-1
CDR3nt: TGCGCCAGCAGCTTCACTAGCACCGGGGAGCTGTTTTTT
CDR3aa: CASSFTSTGELFF

j_gene: TRBJ2-5
abundance: .
d_gene: .
v_gene: TRBV2
CDR3nt: TGTGCCAGCTCGGGACTTTTTGGGAGAGAGACCCAGTACTTC
CDR3aa: CASSGLFGRETQYF

j_gene: TRBJ1-4
abundance: .
d_gene: .
v_gene: TRBV5-1
CDR3nt: TGCGCCAGCAGCCCCAGAAGCACGAATGAAAAACTGTTTTTT
CDR3aa: CASSPRSTNEKLFF

j_gene: TRBJ2-7
abundance: few
d_gene: TRBD2
v_gene: TRBV15
CDR3nt: TGTGCCACCAGCAGAGATCCGGGACTAAAATACGAGCAGTACTTC
CDR3aa: CATSRDPGLKYEQYF

j_gene: TRBJ2-1
abundance: .
d_gene: TRBD2
v_gene: TRBV10-3
CDR3nt: TGTGCCATCAGGAAAGGGACTAGCGGGAGTATGAATGAGCAGTTCTTC
CDR3aa: CAIRKGTSGSMNEQFF

j_gene: TRBJ2-7
abundance: .
d_gene: .
v_gene: TRBV7-9
CDR3nt: TGTGCCAGCAGCTCCGGGACGTTTTACGAGCAGTACTTC
CDR3aa: CASSSGTFYEQYF

j_gene: TRBJ2-2
abundance: .
d_gene: .
v_gene: TRBV6-5
CDR3nt: TGTGCCAGCAGTTACTCTCGCGGGGCGAACACCGGGGAGCTGTTTTTT
CDR3aa: CASSYSRGANTGELFF

j_gene: TRBJ1-5
abundance: few
d_gene: .
v_gene: TRBV6-1
CDR3nt: TGTGCCAGTCAGAGGGCTACAGGCCCCCAGCATTTT
CDR3aa: CASQRATGPQHF

j_gene: TRBJ2-3
abundance: few
d_gene: .
v_gene: TRBV5-8
CDR3nt: TGTGCCAGCAGCCCTCAAGTGACGCAGTATTTT
CDR3aa: CASSPQVTQYF

j_gene: TRBJ2-5
abundance: .
d_gene: TRBD1
v_gene: TRBV19
CDR3nt: TGTGCCAGTAGTACCTACGGGACAGGGGGAGAGACCCAGTACTTC
CDR3aa: CASSTYGTGGETQYF

j_gene: TRBJ2-1
abundance: few
d_gene: .
v_gene: TRBV9
CDR3nt: TGTGCCAGCAGCGGAAGAACAGGGCGCTCCTACAATGAGCAGTTCTTC
CDR3aa: CASSGRTGRSYNEQFF

j_gene: TRBJ2-1
abundance: few
d_gene: .
v_gene: TRBV19
CDR3nt: TGTGCCAGTAGTATGTACCGCGGGACCAACAATGAGCAGTTCTTC
CDR3aa: CASSMYRGTNNEQFF

j_gene: TRBJ2-1
abundance: .
d_gene: .
v_gene: TRBV9
CDR3nt: TGTGCCAGCAGCGTAGCTCAGGGTGCCTACAATGAGCAGTTCTTC
CDR3aa: CASSVAQGAYNEQFF

j_gene: TRBJ1-2
abundance: .
d_gene: TRBD1
v_gene: TRBV4-3
CDR3nt: TGCGCCAGCAGCCTCGACGGGACAGGGGATTATGGCTACACCTTC
CDR3aa: CASSLDGTGDYGYTF

j_gene: TRBJ2-2
abundance: few
d_gene: TRBD2
v_gene: TRBV29-1
CDR3nt: TGCAGCGTTGTAGAGCGGGAGAACACCGGGGAGCTGTTTTTT
CDR3aa: CSVVERENTGELFF

j_gene: TRBJ2-1
abundance: .
d_gene: .
v_gene: TRBV28
CDR3nt: TGTGCCAGCAGTTCCCGGAAGGGGGGAGGGCCCTACAATGAGCAGTTCTTC
CDR3aa: CASSSRKGGGPYNEQFF

j_gene: TRBJ2-1
abundance: few
d_gene: TRBD2
v_gene: TRBV10-3
CDR3nt: TGTGCCATCAGTGACCCCCAGGGACTAGCGGGAGATCGGCACAATGAGCAGTTCTTC
CDR3aa: CAISDPQGLAGDRHNEQFF

j_gene: TRBJ2-1
abundance: few
d_gene: TRBD1
v_gene: TRBV7-2
CDR3nt: TGTGCCAGCAGTCCGGGACAGGGGGCTTTCTTC
CDR3aa: CASSPGQGAFF

j_gene: TRBJ2-5
abundance: .
d_gene: .
v_gene: TRBV6-4
CDR3nt: TGTGCCATCCTGAGCGGCGAAGAGACCCAGTACTTC
CDR3aa: CAILSGEETQYF

j_gene: TRBJ1-1
abundance: .
d_gene: TRBD1
v_gene: TRBV6-6
CDR3nt: TGTGCCAGCAGTTACCCGGGGACAGGAACTGAAGCTTTCTTT
CDR3aa: CASSYPGTGTEAFF

j_gene: TRBJ2-1
abundance: few
d_gene: TRBD2
v_gene: TRBV11-2
CDR3nt: TGTGCCAGCAGATCGAGCGGGATGTACAATGAGCAGTTCTTC
CDR3aa: CASRSSGMYNEQFF

j_gene: TRBJ2-5
abundance: .
d_gene: TRBD2
v_gene: TRBV4-1
CDR3nt: TGCGCCAGCAGCCAAGAACGTAATAGCGGGGCAGGTCGAGAGACCCAGTACTTC
CDR3aa: CASSQERNSGAGRETQYF

j_gene: TRBJ1-5
abundance: .
d_gene: .
v_gene: TRBV6-6
CDR3nt: TGTGCCAGCAGTTTCAGGGGCCTTACAGGGCCCCAGCATTTT
CDR3aa: CASSFRGLTGPQHF

j_gene: TRBJ2-7
abundance: few
d_gene: TRBD1
v_gene: TRBV5-4
CDR3nt: TGTGCCAGCAGCCAGGACAGGGGCTCCTACGAGCAGTACTTC
CDR3aa: CASSQDRGSYEQYF

j_gene: TRBJ2-3
abundance: few
d_gene: .
v_gene: TRBV4-1
CDR3nt: TGCGCCAGCAGCCAAGATCCGCACCGGGGGCGGGACTTGACAGATACGCAGTATTTT
CDR3aa: CASSQDPHRGRDLTDTQYF

j_gene: TRBJ1-1
abundance: few
d_gene: TRBD1
v_gene: TRBV27
CDR3nt: TGTGCCAGCAAGCTGGGACAGATCTACACTGAAGCTTTCTTT
CDR3aa: CASKLGQIYTEAFF

j_gene: TRBJ2-1
abundance: .
d_gene: TRBD2
v_gene: TRBV7-3
CDR3nt: TGTGCCAGCAGCCTAGGACTAGCTATCTACAATGAGCAGTTCTTC
CDR3aa: CASSLGLAIYNEQFF

j_gene: TRBJ2-1
abundance: few
d_gene: TRBD2
v_gene: TRBV10-3
CDR3nt: TGTGCCATCAGTGCTGCAGGGACTAGGGCCTACAATGAGCAGTTCTTC
CDR3aa: CAISAAGTRAYNEQFF

j_gene: TRBJ2-7
abundance: .
d_gene: TRBD2
v_gene: TRBV28
CDR3nt: TGTGCCAGCAGTTTACCTAGCGGGAGGTACGAGCAGTACTTC
CDR3aa: CASSLPSGRYEQYF

j_gene: TRBJ2-7
abundance: few
d_gene: TRBD2
v_gene: TRBV5-1
CDR3nt: TGCGCCAGCAGCTTAGGGACTAGCGGGAGCCGAACCTACGAGCAGTACTTC
CDR3aa: CASSLGTSGSRTYEQYF

j_gene: TRBJ2-3
abundance: .
d_gene: TRBD1
v_gene: TRBV7-2
CDR3nt: TGTGCCAGCAGCTCCGGACAGGGCCCAGATACGCAGTATTTT
CDR3aa: CASSSGQGPDTQYF

j_gene: TRBJ2-3
abundance: .
d_gene: TRBD2
v_gene: TRBV15
CDR3nt: TGTGCCACCAGCAGAGATGGGGGCGGGAGGGGAACAGATACGCAGTATTTT
CDR3aa: CATSRDGGGRGTDTQYF

j_gene: TRBJ2-5
abundance: few
d_gene: .
v_gene: TRBV7-6
CDR3nt: TGTGCCAGCAGCTTAGCAGTGGAAGAGACCCAGTACTTC
CDR3aa: CASSLAVEETQYF

j_gene: TRBJ2-1
abundance: few
d_gene: TRBD2
v_gene: TRBV11-3
CDR3nt: TGTGCCAGCAGCTTAAGGCTAGCGGGCTATGAGCAGTTCTTC
CDR3aa: CASSLRLAGYEQFF

j_gene: TRBJ2-1
abundance: .
d_gene: TRBD2
v_gene: TRBV27
CDR3nt: TGTGCCAGCAGTTTCTGGACTAGCGGGAACGATGAGCAGTTCTTC
CDR3aa: CASSFWTSGNDEQFF

j_gene: TRBJ2-1
abundance: once
d_gene: TRBD2
v_gene: TRBV11-1
CDR3nt: TGTGCCAGCAGCGCGACTAGCGGGAGAGTCCTGAATGAGCAGTTCTTC
CDR3aa: CASSATSGRVLNEQFF

j_gene: TRBJ1-2
abundance: .
d_gene: TRBD1
v_gene: TRBV4-3
CDR3nt: TGCGCCAGCAGCCAAGGGGCTATCCCGGGACAGGGGGGTCTTGCTGGCTACACCTTC
CDR3aa: CASSQGAIPGQGGLAGYTF

j_gene: TRBJ1-4
abundance: .
d_gene: .
v_gene: TRBV5-1
CDR3nt: TGCGCCAGCAGCTTGAATTGGTCATCCGAAAAACTGTTTTTT
CDR3aa: CASSLNWSSEKLFF

j_gene: TRBJ2-1
abundance: .
d_gene: .
v_gene: TRBV27
CDR3nt: TGTGCCAGCGGCTTCATTGACACCTCCTACAATGAGCAGTTCTTC
CDR3aa: CASGFIDTSYNEQFF

j_gene: TRBJ1-2
abundance: .
d_gene: .
v_gene: TRBV7-6
CDR3nt: TGTGCCAGCAGCTTGGGGATAGACAGTTCCTATGGCTACACCTTC
CDR3aa: CASSLGIDSSYGYTF

j_gene: TRBJ1-1
abundance: .
d_gene: .
v_gene: TRBV6-6
CDR3nt: TGTGCCAGCAGTCCTAGTCCGAGACAGTTGAACACTGAAGCTTTCTTT
CDR3aa: CASSPSPRQLNTEAFF